The rows below give T cell receptor beta chains drawn from one sample of a study of identical twins. TCRdb re-derived calls from the 5' RACE reads in MiXCR, one entry per CDR3 protein. The table records around 480,000 distinct CDR3 sequences, over 12% of them present only once. The same data also contributed to another study, on yellow fever vaccine responses in identical twins.

Sequenced material: CD4+ T cells sorted from blood. These receptors came from a woman aged 18-29 years in good health. CDR3s include the opening cysteine and the closing phenylalanine or tryptophan. A D gene is named only where the DNA matches it firmly. A row's size may be missing; if present it is once, few, many or a size class.

>TRBV29-1|-|-|TRBJ2-3
CSVDVGGEDTQYF
TGCAGCGTTGATGTGGGGGGCGAAGATACGCAGTATTTT
>TRBV10-3|TRBD2|-|TRBJ2-7
CAISESRLAGTEQYF
TGTGCCATCAGTGAGTCGAGACTAGCGGGAACCGAGCAGTACTTC
>TRBV20-1|-|few|TRBJ2-2
CSEPGVRGVSSGELFF
TGCAGTGAGCCTGGAGTCCGAGGGGTGTCTTCTGGGGAGCTGTTTTTT
>TRBV15|-|-|TRBJ2-7
CATSSLGLGSSYEQYF
TGTGCCACCAGCAGCTTAGGGTTGGGGAGCTCCTACGAGCAGTACTTC
>TRBV18|-|-|TRBJ2-5
CASSPQGAQETQYF
TGTGCCAGCTCGCCACAGGGCGCCCAAGAGACCCAGTACTTC
>TRBV12-3/TRBV12-4|TRBD1|-|TRBJ1-3
CASSYSGTVGNTIYF
TGTGCCAGCAGTTATTCCGGGACAGTTGGAAACACCATATATTTT
>TRBV4-2|TRBD2|few|TRBJ2-3
CASSRTGTSGGTDTQYF
TGTGCCAGCAGCCGAACCGGGACTAGCGGGGGAACAGATACGCAGTATTTT
>TRBV7-9|-|few|TRBJ2-3
CASSGDSDTQYF
TGTGCCAGCAGCGGGGACTCCGATACGCAGTATTTT
>TRBV29-1|TRBD1|-|TRBJ1-2
CSVVLGQGNGYTF
TGCAGCGTTGTTTTGGGACAGGGGAATGGCTACACCTTC
>TRBV20-1|-|few|TRBJ2-5
CSARVGQRLGTQYF
TGCAGTGCTAGAGTCGGACAGCGATTAGGGACCCAGTACTTC
>TRBV7-9|TRBD2|-|TRBJ2-7
CASSAGTRGYEQYF
TGTGCCAGCAGCGCCGGGACTAGAGGCTACGAGCAGTACTTC
>TRBV20-1|-|many|TRBJ2-5
CSAIKETQYF
TGCAGTGCGATCAAGGAGACCCAGTACTTC
>TRBV3-1|-|-|TRBJ2-1
CASKGGKPPSSYNEQFF
TGTGCCAGCAAGGGCGGAAAACCCCCGAGCTCCTACAATGAGCAGTTCTTC
>TRBV29-1|-|few|TRBJ2-1
CSVGRDTGLYNEQFF
TGCAGCGTTGGGCGGGACACCGGATTATACAATGAGCAGTTCTTC
>TRBV6-1|TRBD2|many|TRBJ2-1
CASSPRVGAGDVNEQFF
TGTGCCAGCAGTCCCCGCGTGGGAGCGGGAGACGTCAATGAGCAGTTCTTC
>TRBV20-1|TRBD2|few|TRBJ2-3
CSAIQGRAGGTTDTQYF
TGCAGTGCAATACAGGGAAGAGCGGGGGGGACGACAGATACGCAGTATTTT
>TRBV6-5|-|-|TRBJ2-1
CASSYSKGAASVIYNEQFF
TGTGCCAGCAGTTACTCAAAGGGGGCGGCTAGCGTGATCTACAATGAGCAGTTCTTC
>TRBV20-1|-|-|TRBJ1-2
CSARLRGRDYGYTF
TGCAGTGCTAGACTCCGGGGAAGGGACTATGGCTACACCTTC
>TRBV10-3|TRBD1|many|TRBJ2-1
CAISRQGYNEQFF
TGTGCCATCAGCAGACAGGGCTACAATGAGCAGTTCTTC
>TRBV29-1|TRBD2|few|TRBJ2-3
CSTRLATDTQYF
TGCAGCACCCGACTAGCCACAGATACGCAGTATTTT
>TRBV7-3|-|-|TRBJ2-3
CASSHGQGLADTQYF
TGTGCCAGCAGCCATGGGCAGGGGCTCGCAGATACGCAGTATTTT
>TRBV29-1|-|-|TRBJ2-1
CSGNGGEQFF
TGCAGCGGAAACGGGGGTGAGCAGTTCTTC
>TRBV12-3/TRBV12-4|TRBD1|many|TRBJ2-1
CASTRTGDRDEQFF
TGTGCCAGCACCAGGACAGGGGACAGGGATGAGCAGTTCTTC
>TRBV5-1|-|-|TRBJ2-4
CASSWAGVVAKNIQYF
TGCGCCAGCAGCTGGGCAGGGGTAGTAGCCAAAAACATTCAGTACTTC
>TRBV4-1|-|few|TRBJ1-3
CASSLRVFGNTIYF
TGCGCCAGCAGCCTCAGGGTCTTTGGAAACACCATATATTTT
>TRBV7-2|-|-|TRBJ2-7
CASSLSRISTTTEQYF
TGTGCCAGCAGCTTGAGTAGGATCTCTACTACTACCGAGCAGTACTTC
>TRBV18|TRBD2|-|TRBJ2-1
CASSREGEAGLRIF
TGTGCCAGCTCCCGGGAGGGAGAGGCAGGCCTAAGGATCTTC
>TRBV7-2|-|-|TRBJ2-7
CASSFPQGEQYF
TGTGCCAGCAGCTTCCCCCAGGGCGAGCAGTACTTC
>TRBV21-1|-|-|TRBJ2-1
CASRRVLYNEQFF
TGTGCCAGCAGGCGGGTCCTCTACAATGAGCAGTTCTTC